The 30 T cell receptor beta chains in this list originate from one sample, sequenced in a study of siplizumab effects on memory and regulatory T cells. Here immunoSEQ multiplex PCR was the method, and the copy in TCRdb shows in-frame clones only, minus some. The sample holds tens of thousands of clones, about nine tenths seen once. The sample comprised Tregs sorted from blood. The source is a human donor in good health.

The chain links TRBV11-2 to TRBJ1-1; no clear D gene. The CDR3 extends over 13 amino acids. V lost 6 bases to trimming and J lost 1 base, with 9 bases between them. CDR1 is SGHAT, CDR2 FQNNGV, per germline. In nucleotides, the CDR3 is TGTGCCAGCAGACAAACCACGAACACTGAAGCTTTCTTT. It yields the protein CASRQTTNTEAFF.

This clone was seen a single time. The chain recombines TRBV27 with TRBJ2-7, with D unclear. Germline CDR1 and CDR2: MNHEY and SMNVEV (reference sequence). The ends were cut back, 7 bases at V and 2 bases at J, with 12 bases in the middle. The CDR3 runs 13 residues. The CDR3 loop is CASMRLVPYEQYF. The DNA for the CDR3 is TGTGCCAGCATGCGACTTGTACCCTACGAGCAGTACTTC.

In this sample, this clone turned up a few times. The V and J genes are TRBV7-2 and TRBJ2-2; 7 nucleotides align to TRBD2. The CDR3 is 15 amino acids. CDR1 and CDR2 (germline): SGHTA, FQGNSA. Unmatched junction bases numbered 10, after V lost 6 bases and J lost 6 bases. CDR3 in amino acids: CASRIAGGAPGELFF. The CDR3 DNA reads TGTGCCAGCAGAATAGCGGGTGGAGCTCCCGGGGAGCTGTTTTTT.

This chain links TRBV10-3 with TRBJ2-1; D not resolved. Trimming left V 2 bases short and J 4 bases short, with 6 bases between. The CDR3 runs 13 residues. Germline assignment: CDR1 ENHRY and CDR2 SYGVKD. The CDR3: CAISEGVYNEQFF. CDR3 nucleotides: TGTGCCATCAGTGAGGGAGTGTACAATGAGCAGTTCTTC.

This clone is classed as medium-sized. This chain joins TRBV4-1 and TRBJ2-7; D perhaps matches TRBD2 (5 bases). In germline, CDR1 is MGHRA, CDR2 YSYEKL. Trimming took off 1 base at V and 5 bases at J, with 24 bases between the two ends. The CDR3 is made up of 18 amino acids. The CDR3 is CASSQAPTYTTAGHEQYF. CDR3 sequence (DNA): TGCGCCAGCAGCCAAGCTCCAACGTACACAACGGCGGGCCACGAGCAGTACTTC.

The chain carries TRBV4-2 and TRBJ2-2, with 8 bases identical to TRBD1. Losses at the gene ends were 0 bases for V and 3 bases for J; bases not matched to a gene: 3. CDR3 length: 16 residues. CDR1 and CDR2 from the germline V gene are LGHNA and YNFKEQ. CDR3 in amino acids: CASSQDRGHDTGELFF. The CDR3 nucleotides read TGTGCCAGCAGCCAAGACAGGGGGCATGACACCGGGGAGCTGTTTTTT.

This chain uses TRBV19 with TRBJ1-5; D is possibly TRBD1 (5 bases). V lost 2 bases and J 6 bases, leaving 8 bases between the germline ends. The germline CDR1 and CDR2 sequences are LNHDA and SQIVND (reference sequence). This CDR3 is 13 amino acids long. CDR3 sequence reads: CASSIPRVQPQHF. CDR3 bases: TGTGCCAGTAGTATACCCAGGGTTCAGCCCCAGCATTTT.

The rearrangement joins TRBV28 to TRBJ1-1; possibly TRBD1 for D (5 bases). CDR3 length equals 16 residues. V lost 2 bases, J lost 1 base, and 14 bases lay in between. Per the germline V gene, CDR1 is MDHEN and CDR2 is SYDVKM. This CDR3 is CASSLMQGRGNTEAFF. The DNA for the CDR3 is TGTGCCAGCAGTTTAATGCAGGGAAGGGGGAACACTGAAGCTTTCTTT.

The chain uses TRBV7-2 and TRBJ2-1; TRBD1 matches 9 bases. Germline V CDR1 and CDR2: SGHTA, FQGNSA. This CDR3 region has 16 residues. Losses at the gene ends were 4 bases for V and 7 bases for J; bases not matched to a gene: 11. The CDR3 DNA reads TGTGCCAGCAGCTCCTCTACCGGGACAGGGAGAAATGAGCAGTTCTTC. This codes for CASSSSTGTGRNEQFF.

The chain combines TRBV9 with TRBJ1-2, with D unclear. CDR1 and CDR2 (germline): SGDLS, YYNGEE. There are 15 residues in the CDR3. V was cut by 0 bases and J by 2 bases, with 11 bases left in between. The CDR3 DNA follows: TGTGCCAGCAGCGTAGGTCCCGGCATGAACTATGGCTACACCTTC. It is translated as CASSVGPGMNYGYTF.

The chain joins TRBV4-2 to TRBJ1-2; 7 positions agree with TRBD1. This CDR3 spans 16 amino acids. Germline V CDR1 and CDR2: LGHNA, YNFKEQ. J gave up 2 bases and V 1 base, and 7 bases lay outside the gene matches. The CDR3 is CASSQGVDRVNYGYTF. The CDR3 nucleotides are TGTGCCAGCAGCCAAGGGGTCGACAGGGTGAACTATGGCTACACCTTC.

The chain uses TRBV11-2 and TRBJ2-1, with 10 bases aligning to TRBD2. CDR3 length: 14 residues. The J segment lost 3 bases and the V segment lost 4 bases, leaving 0 bases of the junction unmatched. From germline, CDR1 is SGHAT and CDR2 FQNNGV. The CDR3 loop is CASSSSGGYNEQFF. The CDR3 DNA is TGTGCCAGCAGCTCTAGCGGGGGCTACAATGAGCAGTTCTTC.

This chain joins TRBV19 and TRBJ2-2; 9 bases match TRBD2. V trimming: 7 bases; J trimming: 1 base; junction bases outside the gene matches: 4. The CDR3 has 15 amino acids. The germline V gene encodes CDR1 LNHDA and CDR2 SQIVND (reference sequence). CDR3 coding DNA: TGTGCCAGTAAAGATAGCGGGGGGAACACCGGGGAGCTGTTTTTT. Its protein is CASKDSGGNTGELFF.

V gene TRBV28 combines with J gene TRBJ1-2, with D possibly being TRBD1 (5 bases). Germline values: CDR1 MDHEN, CDR2 SYDVKM. The ends were cut back, 7 bases at V and 8 bases at J, with 17 bases in the middle. The CDR3 spans 13 residues. In nucleotides, the CDR3 is TGTGCCAGCAACTTGAGGGCCAGGGTGGGCTACACCTTC. It specifies CASNLRARVGYTF.

The chain recombines TRBV5-1 with TRBJ1-6; maybe TRBD1 (5 bases). This CDR3 has 15 residues. In germline, CDR1 is SGHRS, CDR2 YFSETQ. V lost 4 bases to trimming and J lost 7 bases, with 15 bases between them. CDR3 in amino acids: CASSPRDGTNSPLHF. The DNA for the CDR3 is TGCGCCAGCAGCCCCCGGGACGGAACCAATTCACCCCTCCACTTT.

This clone was seen only a few times. The V gene is TRBV4-1, the J gene TRBJ2-7, with 13 bases fitting TRBD2. From germline, CDR1 is MGHRA and CDR2 YSYEKL. J gave up 5 bases and V 0 bases, and 7 bases lay outside the gene matches. This CDR3 has 17 residues. This chain's CDR3 is CASSQERLTSGGNEQYF. The CDR3 bases are TGCGCCAGCAGCCAAGAAAGGCTGACTAGCGGGGGGAACGAGCAGTACTTC.

The chain combines TRBV5-1 with TRBJ2-7, with D tentatively TRBD1 (6 bases). The CDR3 has 15 residues. CDR1 and CDR2 (germline): SGHRS, YFSETQ. V lost 4 bases to trimming and J lost 0 bases, with 14 bases between them. The CDR3 here is CASSKGHATSYEQYF. CDR3 DNA: TGCGCCAGCAGCAAGGGACACGCCACCTCCTACGAGCAGTACTTC.

V is TRBV6-6 and J is TRBJ2-3, with a tentative D call TRBD2 (7 bases). Germline V lookup: CDR1 MNHNY, CDR2 SVGAGI (reference sequence). The CDR3 has 15 residues. Trimming cost V 0 bases and J 11 bases, with 18 bases left between them. The CDR3 region is CASSYSRGSGVEQYF. CDR3 nucleotide sequence: TGTGCCAGCAGTTACTCAAGGGGGAGCGGGGTCGAGCAGTATTTT.

V and J are TRBV5-1 and TRBJ2-5, with D unresolved. This CDR3 has 10 amino acids. V lost 0 bases and J lost 6, with 0 bases in between. Per the germline V gene, CDR1 is SGHRS and CDR2 is YFSETQ. CDR3 nucleotides: TGCGCCAGCAGCTTGGAGACCCAGTACTTC. The encoded protein is CASSLETQYF.

The chain joins TRBV27 to TRBJ2-7; the D gene is possibly TRBD2 (6 bases). This CDR3 comprises 14 residues. V lost 1 base and J lost 3, with 10 bases in between. CDR1 is MNHEY and CDR2 is SMNVEV in the germline V gene (reference sequence). The CDR3 here is CASSLFRGNYEQYF. The CDR3 nucleotides are TGTGCCAGCAGTTTATTCCGCGGGAACTACGAGCAGTACTTC.

The chain carries TRBV7-2 and TRBJ2-7; D gene uncertain. Deletions cut 0 bases from V and 6 bases from J, with 9 bases between. The CDR3 spans 13 residues. Germline V gene sequence: CDR1 SGHTA, CDR2 FQGNSA. CDR3 sequence reads: CASSLALLGEQYF. DNA for the CDR3: TGTGCCAGCAGCTTAGCACTGCTGGGCGAGCAGTACTTC.

This clone was picked up one time. The rearrangement links TRBV7-8 to TRBJ2-2; D is undetermined. The germline V gene has CDR1 SGHVS and CDR2 FQNEAQ. The V end lost 0 bases, the J end lost 5 bases, and 10 bases lay between the germline ends. This CDR3 is 15 amino acids long. DNA for the CDR3: TGTGCCAGCAGCTTAGCCCCAGGTAGTACCGGGGAGCTGTTTTTT. Residues: CASSLAPGSTGELFF.

The chain is built from TRBV9 and TRBJ2-2, with D uncertain. The CDR3 extends over 14 amino acids. The V gene lost 0 bases and the J gene lost 1 base, with 4 bases spanning the gap. Germline CDR1 reads SGDLS; CDR2 reads YYNGEE. The CDR3 sequence is CASSVGWNTGELFF. For the CDR3, the DNA is TGTGCCAGCAGCGTAGGCTGGAACACCGGGGAGCTGTTTTTT.

The rearrangement links TRBV18 to TRBJ1-2; D is ambiguous. V was clipped by 3 bases and J by 2 bases, with 7 bases between them. CDR1 KGHSH and CDR2 LQKENI come from the germline V gene. The CDR3 totals 13 residues. The chain's CDR3 is CASSPAGNYGYTF. CDR3 DNA sequence: TGTGCCAGCTCACCGGCAGGAAACTATGGCTACACCTTC. The full variable domain, rest sourced from reference TRBV18 and TRBJ1-2, is NAGVMQNPRHLVRRRGQEARLRCSPMKGHSHVYWYRQLPEEGLKFMVYLQKENIIDESGMPKERFSAEFPKEGPSILRIQQVVRGDSAAYFCASSPAGNYGYTFGSGTRLTVV.

Here the CDR3 reads CASSLVGPSVAQYF. In nucleotides, the CDR3 is TGTGCCAGCAGCTTGGTTGGACCCTCCGTGGCGCAGTATTTT. This chain joins TRBV5-4 and TRBJ2-3, with D unclear. CDR1 and CDR2 from the germline V gene are SGHNT and YYREEE (reference sequence). With 0 bases removed from V and 10 bases from J, the gap between germline ends came to 15 bases. This CDR3 comprises 14 residues.

This rearrangement joins TRBV7-8 to TRBJ1-2; 7 bases are a match to TRBD1. Germline V gene data show CDR1 as SGHVS and CDR2 as FQNEAQ. After removal of 3 bases from V and 2 bases from J, the junction contained 3 bases not matched to a gene. The CDR3 runs to 14 residues. CDR3: CASSLGQSNYGYTF. The CDR3 nucleotides are TGTGCCAGCAGCTTGGGACAGTCGAACTATGGCTACACCTTC.

The V call is TRBV4-2, the J call TRBJ2-6; D not certain. CDR1 and CDR2 (germline): LGHNA, YNFKEQ. The V and J ends lost 3 bases and 1 base respectively, with 7 bases between them. CDR3 length: 15 residues. This chain's CDR3 is CASSHEVSGANVLTF. Written as DNA, the CDR3 is TGTGCCAGCAGCCATGAGGTGTCTGGGGCCAACGTCCTGACTTTC.

The chain uses TRBV9 and TRBJ1-1, with D uncertain. Germline CDR1 is SGDLS and CDR2 is YYNGEE. Trimming shortened V by 0 bases and J by 7 bases, and 16 bases separated the two germline ends. CDR3 size: 15 residues. DNA of the CDR3: TGTGCCAGCAGCGTAGTCTCCGCCGCGATCGGTGAAGCTTTCTTT. Its protein is CASSVVSAAIGEAFF.

This clone came up once. The rearrangement links TRBV7-9 to TRBJ1-1; D remains unclear. V was pared by 5 bases and J by 0 bases, with 7 bases between. The CDR3 spans 13 residues. In germline, CDR1 is SEHNR, CDR2 FQNEAQ (reference sequence). The CDR3 DNA follows: TGTGCCAGCAGCCCTACAGTGAACACTGAAGCTTTCTTT. It translates to CASSPTVNTEAFF.

The chain combines TRBV6-5 with TRBJ2-7; TRBD1 is a possible D gene (5 bases). This CDR3 spans 15 amino acids. Trimming took 6 bases from V and 7 from J, leaving 22 bases between them. Per the germline V gene, CDR1 is MNHEY and CDR2 is SVGAGI. The CDR3 is CASSLTTGASREQYF. The CDR3 coding sequence is TGTGCCAGCAGCCTCACCACAGGCGCCTCTCGGGAGCAGTACTTC.